The clone carrying this TCR beta chain was seen more than once but under ten times. Antigen unknown. CDR3 size: 15 residues. V lost 1 base and J lost 6, with 19 bases in between. Germline V gene lookup returns CDR1 DFQATT and CDR2 SNEGSKA (reference sequence). The data originate from a study of early T cells in non-severe SARS-CoV-2 infection. Study in general: Chains were not paired, and sequencing was done on bulk RNA from unsorted whole blood.

The protocol attached unique molecular identifiers to individual cDNA molecules. TCRdb fed the 5' RACE reads into MiXCR, producing one record per CDR3 protein. The sample comprises some 60,000 distinct CDR3 sequences, roughly 12% of which are singletons, and around 3% rests with the top ten. General observations from the study: Sequences matched to VDJdb favored anti-spike CD8 responses, while private and CD4 specificities were missed.

The sample was whole blood. This TCR was sampled from an adult who was a healthcare worker with PCR-confirmed SARS-CoV-2 infection or an uninfected control (not recorded which). The chain combines TRBV20-1 with TRBJ2-7; either TRBD1 or TRBD2 may supply D (5 bases each). The CDR3 nucleotides read TGCAGTGCTAGAGCCTCGGGGCGCGTTATGTCCGAGCAGTACTTC. It is translated as CSARASGRVMSEQYF.